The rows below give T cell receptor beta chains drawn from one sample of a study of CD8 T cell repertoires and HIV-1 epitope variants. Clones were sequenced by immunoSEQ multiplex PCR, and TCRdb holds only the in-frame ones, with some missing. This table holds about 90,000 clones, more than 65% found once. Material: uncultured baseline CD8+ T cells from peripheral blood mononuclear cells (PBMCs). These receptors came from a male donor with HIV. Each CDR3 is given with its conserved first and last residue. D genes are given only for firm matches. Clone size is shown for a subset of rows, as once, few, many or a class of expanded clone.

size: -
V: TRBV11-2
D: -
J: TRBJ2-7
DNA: TGTGCCAGCAGCTCCTCCTACGAGCAGTACTTC
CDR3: CASSSSYEQYF

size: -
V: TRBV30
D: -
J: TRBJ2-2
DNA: TGTGCCTGGAAGGGGGACACCGGGGAGCTGTTTTTT
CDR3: CAWKGDTGELFF

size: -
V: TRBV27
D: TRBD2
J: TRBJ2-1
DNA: TGTGCCGCGAGGCTAGCGGGAGGAAATGAGCAGTTCTTC
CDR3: CAARLAGGNEQFF

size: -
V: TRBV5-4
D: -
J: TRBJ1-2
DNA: TGTGCCAGCAGCTTGGGTCAGAACTATGGCTACACCTTC
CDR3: CASSLGQNYGYTF

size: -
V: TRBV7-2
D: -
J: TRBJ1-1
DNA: TGTGCCAGCAGCCAAAGGGCTGAAGCTTTCTTT
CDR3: CASSQRAEAFF

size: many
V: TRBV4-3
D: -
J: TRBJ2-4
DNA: TGCGCCAGCAGCCAAGGGGTGAGGGACATTCAGTACTTC
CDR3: CASSQGVRDIQYF

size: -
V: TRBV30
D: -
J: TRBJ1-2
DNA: TGTGCCTCATCACAGACTCTCTATGGCTACACCTTC
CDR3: CASSQTLYGYTF

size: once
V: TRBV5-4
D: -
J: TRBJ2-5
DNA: TGTGCCAGCAGTCCGGATCCAGGGCGGAGAGAGACCCAGTACTTC
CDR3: CASSPDPGRRETQYF

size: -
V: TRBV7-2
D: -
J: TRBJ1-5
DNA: TGTGCCAGCAGCTTAGCCCCTTGGGGGGCGCGTCAGCCCCAGCATTTT
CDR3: CASSLAPWGARQPQHF

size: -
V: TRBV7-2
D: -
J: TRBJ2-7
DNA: TGTGCCAGCAGAGGTGCCTCCTACGAGCAGTACTTC
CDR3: CASRGASYEQYF

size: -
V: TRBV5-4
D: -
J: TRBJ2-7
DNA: TGTGCCAGCAGCTCACGACAGAGCTCCTACGAGCAGTACTTC
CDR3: CASSSRQSSYEQYF

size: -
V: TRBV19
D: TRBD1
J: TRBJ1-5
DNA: TGTGCCAGTAGTCCGCTGTCAGGGGGCGCGATGACGAGCAATCAGCCCCAGCATTTT
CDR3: CASSPLSGGAMTSNQPQHF

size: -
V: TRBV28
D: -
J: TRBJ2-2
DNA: TGTGCCAGCAGATTGTGGGGGCTGGACACCGGGGAGCTGTTTTTT
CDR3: CASRLWGLDTGELFF

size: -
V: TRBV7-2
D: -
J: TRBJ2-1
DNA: TGTGCCAGCAGCTTATCCTGGACAGACCACAATGAGCAGTTCTTC
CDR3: CASSLSWTDHNEQFF

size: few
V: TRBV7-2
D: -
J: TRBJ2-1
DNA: TGTGCCAGCAGCTTACATTGGATGGATGAGCAGTTCTTC
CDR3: CASSLHWMDEQFF

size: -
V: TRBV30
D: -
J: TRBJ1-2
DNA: TGTGCCTGGAGTAGAGGGTCGGGAGGCTACACCTTC
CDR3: CAWSRGSGGYTF

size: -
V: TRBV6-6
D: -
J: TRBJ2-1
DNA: TGTGCCAGCAGTTCCCTCGGCAGGTCCAATGAGCAGTTCTTC
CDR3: CASSSLGRSNEQFF

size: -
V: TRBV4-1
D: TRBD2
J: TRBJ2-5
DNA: TGCGCCAGCAGCCCCTACCTAAGACTAGCGGGAGCCCCTCTCCAAGAGACCCAGTACTTC
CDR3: CASSPYLRLAGAPLQETQYF

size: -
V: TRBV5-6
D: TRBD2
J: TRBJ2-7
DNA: TGTGCCAGCAGACGAGCGGGGTACGAGCAGTACTTC
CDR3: CASRRAGYEQYF

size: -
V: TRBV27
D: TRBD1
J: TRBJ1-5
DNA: TGTGCCAGCAGTTTTAACGGCGGTAGGGGGCTTCGGCCCCAGCATTTT
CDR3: CASSFNGGRGLRPQHF

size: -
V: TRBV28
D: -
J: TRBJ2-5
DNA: TGTGCCAGCACTGGCGGGCAGACCCAGTACTTC
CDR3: CASTGGQTQYF

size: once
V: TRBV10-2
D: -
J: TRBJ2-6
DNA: TGCGCCAGCAGTGTTCAGGGTGTGGGTTCTGGGGCCAACGTCCTGACTTTC
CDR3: CASSVQGVGSGANVLTF

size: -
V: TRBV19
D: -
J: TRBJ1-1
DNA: TGTGCCAGTAGTATGGGGAGGGTAGCTGAAGCTTTCTTT
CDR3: CASSMGRVAEAFF

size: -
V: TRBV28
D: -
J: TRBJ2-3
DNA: TGTGCCAGCAGAGGGGGGAATACGCAGTATTTT
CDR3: CASRGGNTQYF

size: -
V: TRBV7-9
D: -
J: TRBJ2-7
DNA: TGTGCCAGCACCCAACCGGGTCCAGGCGAGCAGTACTTC
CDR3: CASTQPGPGEQYF

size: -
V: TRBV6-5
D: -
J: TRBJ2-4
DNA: TGTGCCAGCAGTTTGGGAGGACAGGCAAACATTCAGTACTTC
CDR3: CASSLGGQANIQYF

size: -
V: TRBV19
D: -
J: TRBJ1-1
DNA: TGTGCCAGTAGTATATCTGTTGGGGCCTGGGGTACTGAAGCTTTCTTT
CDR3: CASSISVGAWGTEAFF

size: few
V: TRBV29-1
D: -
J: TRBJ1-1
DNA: TGCAGCTTCTCCCAGGGGCGTGAAGCTTTCTTT
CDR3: CSFSQGREAFF

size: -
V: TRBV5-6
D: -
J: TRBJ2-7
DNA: TGTGCCAGCAGCTTTCTAGTGACAGCCGCCTCCTACGAGCAGTACTTC
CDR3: CASSFLVTAASYEQYF

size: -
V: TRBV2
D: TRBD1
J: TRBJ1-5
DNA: TGTGCCAGCAGTTGGACAGGGGGCCCCAATCAGCCCCAGCATTTT
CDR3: CASSWTGGPNQPQHF

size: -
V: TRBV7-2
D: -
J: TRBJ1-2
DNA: TGTGCCAGCAGCTTTGGGAGGGAGCGGGGCTACACCTTC
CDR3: CASSFGRERGYTF

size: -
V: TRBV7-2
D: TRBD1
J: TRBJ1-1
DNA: TGTGCCAGCAGCTCGACAGGGTGGAACACTGAAGCTTTCTTT
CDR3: CASSSTGWNTEAFF

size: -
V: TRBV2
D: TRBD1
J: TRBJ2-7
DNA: TGTGCCAGCAGTGGGGACAGGGGTACCTACGAGCAGTACTTC
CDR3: CASSGDRGTYEQYF

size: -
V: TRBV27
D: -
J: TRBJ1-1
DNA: TGTGCCAGCAGTTTATCTCAGGGCATTCCCACTGAAGCTTTCTTT
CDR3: CASSLSQGIPTEAFF

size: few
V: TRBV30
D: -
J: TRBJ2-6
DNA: TGTGCCTGGAACCGAGGGAACTCTGGGGCCAACGTCCTGACTTTC
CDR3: CAWNRGNSGANVLTF

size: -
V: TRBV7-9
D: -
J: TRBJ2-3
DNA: TGTGCCAGCAGCCTCCCCCGGGGTCCGGGAGATACGCAGTATTTT
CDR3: CASSLPRGPGDTQYF

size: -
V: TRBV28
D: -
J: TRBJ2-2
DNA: TGTGCCAGCAGTTTAGCGGGACAGCGAGCCGGGGAGCTGTTTTTT
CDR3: CASSLAGQRAGELFF

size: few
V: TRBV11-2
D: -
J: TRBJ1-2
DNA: TGTGCCAGCAGCTTAGGACGCGATGGCTACACCTTC
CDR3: CASSLGRDGYTF

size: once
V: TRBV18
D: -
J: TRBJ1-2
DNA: TGTGCCAGCTACGGACAAGGAGTGAACTATGGCTACACCTTC
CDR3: CASYGQGVNYGYTF

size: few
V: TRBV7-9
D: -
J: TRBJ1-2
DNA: TGTGCCAGCAGCGCCGACAGTTATGGCTACACCTTC
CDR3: CASSADSYGYTF

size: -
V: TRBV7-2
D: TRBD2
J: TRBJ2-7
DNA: TGTGCCAGCAGCCGTCTCTCGCGGGAGATCTACGAGCAGTACTTC
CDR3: CASSRLSREIYEQYF

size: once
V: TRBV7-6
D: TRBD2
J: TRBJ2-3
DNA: TGTGCCAGCAGCTTGGGCGGGGGGTATAGCACAGATACGCAGTATTTT
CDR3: CASSLGGGYSTDTQYF

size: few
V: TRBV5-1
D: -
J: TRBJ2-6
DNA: TGCGCCAGCAGCCCCCGGTCTGGGGCCAACGTCCTGACTTTC
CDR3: CASSPRSGANVLTF

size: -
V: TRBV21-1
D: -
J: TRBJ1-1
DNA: TGTGCCAGCAGCAAAGAGGCCAACAGGACAGCGAACACTGAAGCTTTCTTT
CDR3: CASSKEANRTANTEAFF

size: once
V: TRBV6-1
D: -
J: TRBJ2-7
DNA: TGTGCCACCGCAGGGTTAGGATACGAGCAGTACTTC
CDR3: CATAGLGYEQYF

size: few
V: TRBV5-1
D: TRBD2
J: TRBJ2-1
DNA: TGCGCCAGCAGCTTCTTGTCGAGCGGGGGGGCTTTCTCCTACAATGAGCAGTTCTTC
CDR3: CASSFLSSGGAFSYNEQFF

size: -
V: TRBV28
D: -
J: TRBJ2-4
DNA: TGTGCCAGCAGCCGCCCGGGTGCCAAAAACATTCAGTACTTC
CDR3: CASSRPGAKNIQYF

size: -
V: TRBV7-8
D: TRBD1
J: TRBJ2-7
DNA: TGTGCCAGCAGCCTTCGACAGGGCTCCTACGAGCAGTACTTC
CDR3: CASSLRQGSYEQYF

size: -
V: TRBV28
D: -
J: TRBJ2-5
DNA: TGTGCCAGCCGCCCGGCCAGCCAAGAGACCCAGTACTTC
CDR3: CASRPASQETQYF

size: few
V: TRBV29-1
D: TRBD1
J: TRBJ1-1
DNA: TGCAGCGTTCAATCAGGGTCAGGGGGTACTGAAGCTTTCTTT
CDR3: CSVQSGSGGTEAFF

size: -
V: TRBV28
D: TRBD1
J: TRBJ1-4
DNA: TGTGCCAGCAGTTCCCCTTTGACAGGGAGTAATGAAAAACTGTTTTTT
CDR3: CASSSPLTGSNEKLFF

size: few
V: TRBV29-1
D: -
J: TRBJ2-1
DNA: TGCAGCGCCGCGAGGTTAGTGGGTAATGAGCAGTTCTTC
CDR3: CSAARLVGNEQFF

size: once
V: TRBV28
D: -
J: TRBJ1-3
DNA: TGTGCCAGCAGTTCCTGGGGGGACGAGGGAAACACCATATATTTT
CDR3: CASSSWGDEGNTIYF